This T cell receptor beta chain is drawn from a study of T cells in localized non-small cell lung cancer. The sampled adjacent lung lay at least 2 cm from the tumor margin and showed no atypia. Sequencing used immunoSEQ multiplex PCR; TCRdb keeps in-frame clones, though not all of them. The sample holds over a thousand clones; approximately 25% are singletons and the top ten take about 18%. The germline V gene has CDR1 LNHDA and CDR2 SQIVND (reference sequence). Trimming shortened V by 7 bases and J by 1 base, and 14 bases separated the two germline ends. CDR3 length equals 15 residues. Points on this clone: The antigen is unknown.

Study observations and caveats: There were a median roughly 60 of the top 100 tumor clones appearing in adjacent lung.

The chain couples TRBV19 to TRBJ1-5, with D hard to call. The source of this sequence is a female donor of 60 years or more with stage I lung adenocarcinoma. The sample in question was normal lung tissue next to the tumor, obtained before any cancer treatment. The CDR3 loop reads CASKGLDGSNQPQHF. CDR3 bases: TGTGCCAGTAAAGGATTGGACGGAAGCAATCAGCCCCAGCATTTT. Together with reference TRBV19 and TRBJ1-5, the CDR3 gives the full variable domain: DGGITQSPKYLFRKEGQNVTLSCEQNLNHDAMYWYRQDPGQGLRLIYYSQIVNDFQKGDIAEGYSVSREKKESFPLTVTSAQKNPTAFYLCASKGLDGSNQPQHFGDGTRLSIL.